The rows below give T cell receptor beta chains drawn from one sample of a study of blood T cell repertoires in COVID-19. Sequencing used immunoSEQ multiplex PCR; TCRdb keeps in-frame clones, though not all of them. The profile covers 400,000 to 450,000 clones, with roughly 87% appearing a single time and about 0.57% taken by the ten largest. Input material: PBMCs or T cells enriched from blood (not recorded which). The source of these receptors is a man between 18 and 35 years old who had recovered from COVID-19. The CDR3 runs from the conserved cysteine through the conserved F or W. The order of the fields is clone size, D gene, J gene, V gene, CDR3 DNA, CDR3 protein. D genes are given only for firm matches. A row's size may be missing; if present it is once, few, many or a size class.

>-|-|TRBJ2-1|TRBV28
TGTGCCAGCACCCTCCTAGACGGGACCTACAATGAGCAGTTCTTC
CASTLLDGTYNEQFF
>once|TRBD1|TRBJ1-6|TRBV6-5
TGTGCCAGCAGACAGGGGAGCTCCTATAATTCACCCCTCCACTTT
CASRQGSSYNSPLHF
>-|-|TRBJ1-1|TRBV5-1
TGCGCCAGCAGCTTATTAGCGGCGAACACTGAAGCTTTCTTT
CASSLLAANTEAFF
>-|-|TRBJ1-2|TRBV9
TGTGCCAGCAGCGTAGACGACAGCCACTATGGCTACACCTTC
CASSVDDSHYGYTF
>-|-|TRBJ2-2|TRBV7-6
TGTGCCAGCAGCGCCCTCACCCCAGAGCGAACCGGGGAGCTGTTTTTT
CASSALTPERTGELFF
>-|-|TRBJ1-4|TRBV19
TGTGCCAGTAGTATAGTCCTTTGGCAGAGGAATGAAAAACTGTTTTTT
CASSIVLWQRNEKLFF
>-|-|TRBJ2-3|TRBV3-1/TRBV3-2
TGTGCCAGCAGCCAAGGAGGAATAGCCGGCACAGATACGCAGTATTTT
CASSQGGIAGTDTQYF
>-|TRBD2|TRBJ2-1|TRBV11-1
TGTGCCAGCAGCCTGGGACTAGCGGGACACAATGAGCAGTTCTTC
CASSLGLAGHNEQFF
>-|TRBD2|TRBJ2-1|TRBV5-5
TGTGCCAGCAGCCCTTTATGGACTAGCGCAAATGAGCAGTTCTTC
CASSPLWTSANEQFF
>-|TRBD2|TRBJ2-7|TRBV10-2
TGCGCCAGCAGTGAGATGCGCGGGGGGACCTACGAGCAGTACTTC
CASSEMRGGTYEQYF
>-|TRBD1|TRBJ1-1|TRBV19
TGTGCCAGTAGTACAGGACAGGGGCTCGGCACTGAAGCTTTCTTT
CASSTGQGLGTEAFF
>-|-|TRBJ2-7|TRBV27
TGTGCCAGCAGTTTTAACGGGAAAACCTACGAGCAGTACTTC
CASSFNGKTYEQYF
>-|TRBD2|TRBJ2-7|TRBV2
TGTGCCAGCAGTGAATATCCCGGACTAGCGGGAGGACTCTCCTACGAGCAGTACTTC
CASSEYPGLAGGLSYEQYF
>-|-|TRBJ2-1|TRBV27
TGTGCCAGCAGTTCTATAGCGAGCTCCTACAATGAGCAGTTCTTC
CASSSIASSYNEQFF
>-|-|TRBJ1-1|TRBV12-3/TRBV12-4
TGTGCCAGCAGTTTATTCGGGGATGGGAAAGCTTTCTTT
CASSLFGDGKAFF
>-|-|TRBJ2-1|TRBV19
TGTGCCAGTAGGGGTAGCGGAGATTCCTACAATGAGCAGTTCTTC
CASRGSGDSYNEQFF
>-|-|TRBJ2-2|TRBV28
TGTGCCAGCAGTCTAACGACTAGTTCACGCACCGGGGAGCTGTTTTTT
CASSLTTSSRTGELFF
>-|-|TRBJ2-7|TRBV5-1
TGCGCCAGCAGTCCCGGACAATTTAACTCCTACGAGCAGTACTTC
CASSPGQFNSYEQYF
>-|TRBD1|TRBJ2-3|TRBV9
TGTGCCAGCAGCGCGAAAACGGGACAGGGGAAGCAGTATTTT
CASSAKTGQGKQYF
>-|TRBD1|TRBJ2-2|TRBV4-1
TGCGCCAGCAGCCAAGAACAGGGGCGCACCGGGGAGCTGTTTTTT
CASSQEQGRTGELFF
>once|TRBD1|TRBJ1-4|TRBV15
TGTGCCACCAGCAGAGGGACAGGGCATAATGAAAAACTGTTTTTT
CATSRGTGHNEKLFF
>few|-|TRBJ1-1|TRBV6-4
TGTGCCAGCAGTCGGGGGGGCGTTGGATTCGGCACTGAAGCTTTCTTT
CASSRGGVGFGTEAFF
>-|-|TRBJ2-7|TRBV12-5
TGTGCTAGTTCGGGCAGGGGCGAGCAGTACTTC
CASSGRGEQYF
>once|TRBD1|TRBJ1-1|TRBV9
TGTGCCAGCAGCGTAGCTTTCGGCCAGGGGGCAACTGAAGCTTTCTTT
CASSVAFGQGATEAFF
>-|TRBD1|TRBJ1-1|TRBV10-1
TGCGCCAGCAGTGAGTCGAGGGGGCCTGGCACTGAAGCTTTCTTT
CASSESRGPGTEAFF
>-|-|TRBJ2-1|TRBV5-4
TGTGCCAGCAGCGGCAGGGCTGCTAGTGGCTACAATGAGCAGTTCTTC
CASSGRAASGYNEQFF
>once|TRBD1|TRBJ1-1|TRBV19
TGTGCCAGTAGTGCCCGACAGGGCGAAGCTTTCTTT
CASSARQGEAFF
>few|-|TRBJ1-5|TRBV2
TGTGCCAGCACGGAGATACCACGAGGGCCCCAGCATTTT
CASTEIPRGPQHF
>-|-|TRBJ1-6|TRBV6-1
TGTGCCAGCAGTGAACTCGGCGGGGGAATAGACTCACCCCTCCACTTT
CASSELGGGIDSPLHF
>-|TRBD1|TRBJ1-5|TRBV2
TGTGCCAGCAGTGGACCGGGACAGGGTGGACAGCCCCAGCATTTT
CASSGPGQGGQPQHF
>-|-|TRBJ2-5|TRBV2
TGTGCCACCGGTGGGGCTAGCGCTATACAAGAGACCCAGTACTTC
CATGGASAIQETQYF
>-|-|TRBJ1-2|TRBV5-8
TGTGCCAGCAGCACCGGGGGAGGCTATGGCTACACCTTC
CASSTGGGYGYTF
>-|-|TRBJ2-2|TRBV25-1
TGTGCCAGCAGTCGGCAGGGGAGGGCCGGGGAGCTGTTTTTT
CASSRQGRAGELFF
>-|-|TRBJ1-2|TRBV5-6
TGTGCCAGCAGCCCAACCGGTGATCCAAACTATGGCTACACCTTC
CASSPTGDPNYGYTF
>-|-|TRBJ2-1|TRBV21-1
TGTGCCAGCAGCAGGCCCGTCTTCAGGGTAGCGGGGGGCCCCTACAATGAGCAGTTCTTC
CASSRPVFRVAGGPYNEQFF
>-|TRBD1|TRBJ1-4|TRBV5-1
TGCGCCAGCAGCCCGCTACCGGGACAGGGTAACGAAAAACTGTTTTTT
CASSPLPGQGNEKLFF
>once|TRBD2|TRBJ2-2|TRBV27
TGTGCCAGCAGTTTATCTACTAGCGGGAGGGCCGGGGAGCTGTTTTTT
CASSLSTSGRAGELFF
>few|TRBD1|TRBJ1-4|TRBV5-1
TGCGCCAGCAGCGCCAGGACAGGGGACCCTGAAAAACTGTTTTTT
CASSARTGDPEKLFF
>-|TRBD1|TRBJ1-4|TRBV7-9
TGTGCCAGCAGCTTAGGGACAGGGGGAACTCATGAAAAACTGTTTTTT
CASSLGTGGTHEKLFF
>-|TRBD2|TRBJ2-1|TRBV25-1
TGTGCCAGCAGTGATAGACTAGCGGGAGAGACCCACGAGCAGTTCTTC
CASSDRLAGETHEQFF
>-|TRBD1|TRBJ2-5|TRBV27
TGTGCCAGCAGTCCCACCGGAAGGGACAGATGGGAGACCCAGTACTTC
CASSPTGRDRWETQYF
>-|TRBD1|TRBJ1-6|TRBV25-1
TGTGCCAGCAGTGAATCCCGGACAGGGCCCTCACCCCTCCACTTT
CASSESRTGPSPLHF
>-|-|TRBJ2-5|TRBV28
TGTGCCAGCAGTCAACAGGGCTTGAAGCGGACCCAGTACTTC
CASSQQGLKRTQYF
>-|TRBD1|TRBJ1-5|TRBV19
TGTGCCAGTAGTGTGACAGGGTTTGGTCAGCCCCAGCATTTT
CASSVTGFGQPQHF
>-|TRBD1|TRBJ1-1|TRBV27
TGTGCCAGCAGGATTACAGGGGACACTGAAGCTTTCTTT
CASRITGDTEAFF
>-|TRBD2|TRBJ2-1|TRBV2
TGTGCCAGCTGGGGAGGGATCTACAATGAGCAGTTCTTC
CASWGGIYNEQFF
>-|TRBD2|TRBJ2-3|TRBV11-3
TGTGCCAGCAGCTGGACTAGCGGGACCCAAGATACGCAGTATTTT
CASSWTSGTQDTQYF
>once|TRBD1|TRBJ1-5|TRBV28
TGTGCCAGCAGTCATAGGAGAATCGGGACAGGGCCCCAGCCCCAGCATTTT
CASSHRRIGTGPQPQHF
>-|-|TRBJ2-1|TRBV3-1/TRBV3-2
TGTGCCAGCAGCCAAGATCTAGTGACAGGCCCCTACAATGAGCAGTTCTTC
CASSQDLVTGPYNEQFF
>few|-|TRBJ1-3|TRBV5-8
TGTGCCAGCACCTTTTCCTTTTCAGGGTACTCTGGAAACACCATATATTTT
CASTFSFSGYSGNTIYF